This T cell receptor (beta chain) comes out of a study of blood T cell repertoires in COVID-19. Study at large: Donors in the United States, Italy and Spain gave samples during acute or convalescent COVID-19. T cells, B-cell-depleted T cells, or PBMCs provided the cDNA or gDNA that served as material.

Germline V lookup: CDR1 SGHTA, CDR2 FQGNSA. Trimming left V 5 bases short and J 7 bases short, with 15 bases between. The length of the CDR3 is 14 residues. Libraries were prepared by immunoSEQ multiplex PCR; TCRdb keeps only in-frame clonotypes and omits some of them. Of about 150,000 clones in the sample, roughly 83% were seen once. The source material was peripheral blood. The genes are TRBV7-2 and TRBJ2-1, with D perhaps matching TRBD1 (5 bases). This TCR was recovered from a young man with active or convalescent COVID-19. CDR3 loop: CASSTINQGNEQFF. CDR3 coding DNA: TGTGCCAGCAGCACCATTAATCAGGGTAATGAGCAGTTCTTC.